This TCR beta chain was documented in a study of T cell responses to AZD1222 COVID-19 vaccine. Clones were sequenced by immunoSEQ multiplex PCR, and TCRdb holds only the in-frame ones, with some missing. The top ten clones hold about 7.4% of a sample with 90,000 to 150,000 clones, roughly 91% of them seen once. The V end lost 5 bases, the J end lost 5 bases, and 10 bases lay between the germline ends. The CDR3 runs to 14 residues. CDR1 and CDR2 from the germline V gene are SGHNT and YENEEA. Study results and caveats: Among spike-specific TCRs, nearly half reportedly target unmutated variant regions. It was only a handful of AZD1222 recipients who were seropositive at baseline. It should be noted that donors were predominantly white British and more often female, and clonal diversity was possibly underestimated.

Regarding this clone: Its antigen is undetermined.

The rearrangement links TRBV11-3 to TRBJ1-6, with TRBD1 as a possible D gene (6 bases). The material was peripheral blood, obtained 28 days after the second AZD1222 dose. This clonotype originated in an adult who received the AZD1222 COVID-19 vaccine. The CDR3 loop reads CASSRDTNNSPLHF. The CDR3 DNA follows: TGTGCCAGCAGCCGGGACACAAATAATTCACCCCTCCACTTT.